A single sample is the source of the 4 T cell receptor beta chains below, sequenced in a study of CD8+CD57+ T cells in acquired aplastic anemia. Patients chosen for sequencing had CD8+CD57+ cells that had expanded, as shown by flow cytometry. Genomic DNA templated the TCR beta VDJ and CDR3 profiling. Using its own MiXCR run on the reads, TCRdb lists one record per CDR3 protein. The profile shows some 170,000 distinct CDR3 sequences, over 70% of them singletons. The sample was sorted CD4+, CD8+, or CD8+CD57+ T cells (not recorded which) from PBMCs. Receptor source: a human donor with aplastic anemia.

The chain has TRBV7-2 and TRBJ2-3; 8 positions agree with TRBD1. Germline assignment: CDR1 SGHTA and CDR2 FQGNSA. The CDR3 consists of 14 residues. Trimming removed 4 bases from V and 11 bases from J; junction bases left unmatched: 11. In DNA form, the CDR3 reads TGTGCCAGCAGCTGCCGACAGGGGCGGACGGAGCAGTATTTT. Translation: CASSCRQGRTEQYF.

The V call is TRBV6-2 or TRBV6-3, the J call TRBJ1-1; maybe TRBD1 (5 bases). The germline V and J ends were trimmed by 8 bases and 4 bases, with 8 bases remaining between them. Germline CDR1 MNHEY, CDR2 SVGEGT. This CDR3 spans 11 amino acids. CDR3 nucleotide sequence: TGTGCCAGCTCCCAGGGCACTGAAGCTTTCTTT. Its protein product is CASSQGTEAFF.

V gene TRBV7-2 combines with J gene TRBJ1-1, with 7 bases lining up with TRBD1. With 4 bases clipped from V and 8 bases from J, the junction kept 4 bases outside the gene matches. This CDR3 contains 12 residues. Germline CDR1 is SGHTA and CDR2 is FQGNSA. The CDR3 region is CASSSGQKEAFF. In nucleotides, the CDR3 is TGTGCCAGCAGCTCGGGACAGAAGGAAGCTTTCTTT.

The rearrangement joins TRBV10-3 to TRBJ2-6; 7 positions agree with TRBD1. Per the germline V gene, CDR1 is ENHRY and CDR2 is SYGVKD. J was trimmed by 4 bases and V by 2 bases; bases with no gene match: 2. The CDR3 is 15 residues long. CDR3 coding DNA: TGTGCCATCAGTGAGACAGGGGACGGGGCCAACGTCCTGACTTTC. It translates to CAISETGDGANVLTF.